These 10 T cell receptor beta chains originate from one sample sequenced in a study of blood T cell repertoires in COVID-19. Data came from immunoSEQ multiplex PCR; TCRdb stores just in-frame clones and leaves some out. The sample includes around 250,000 clones, 70% to 90% seen only once; the top ten take 1.5% to 2%. Sequenced: PBMCs or T cells enriched from blood (not recorded which). The receptors stem from a woman aged 45-59 years who had recovered from COVID-19.

The gene calls are TRBV27 and TRBJ1-6, with D tentatively TRBD1 (5 bases). This CDR3 comprises 14 residues. Germline lookup yields CDR1 MNHEY and CDR2 SMNVEV (reference sequence). With 4 bases removed from V and 9 bases from J, the gap between germline ends came to 13 bases. As DNA, the CDR3 is TGTGCCAGCAGTTGGAGGGGAGGAACTTCACCCCTCCACTTT. It codes for CASSWRGGTSPLHF.

The CDR3, as DNA: TGTGCCAGCAGCCAAGCCCCCTCCGAGCAGTACTTC. It codes for CASSQAPSEQYF. The rearrangement links TRBV3-1 (or the pseudogene TRBV3-2) to TRBJ2-7, with unresolved D. Germline V gene data show CDR1 as LGHDT and CDR2 as YNNKEL (reference sequence). The CDR3 is made up of 12 amino acids. The V end was cut by 1 base, the J end by 6 bases, with 7 bases between.

This sequence joins TRBV7-2 and TRBJ2-2; D is perhaps TRBD2 (5 bases). V lost 6 bases, J lost 1 base, and 9 bases lay in between. The length of the CDR3 is 14 residues. Per germline, CDR1 SGHTA and CDR2 FQGNSA. For the CDR3, the DNA is TGTGCCAGCAGGTTGGACTTGAACACCGGGGAGCTGTTTTTT. Translated, it gives CASRLDLNTGELFF.

V gene TRBV18 combines with J gene TRBJ2-7; 7 nucleotides agree with TRBD1. The germline gives CDR1 KGHSH, CDR2 LQKENI. The CDR3 is 14 residues long. Losses at the gene ends were 3 bases for V and 4 bases for J; bases not matched to a gene: 6. The CDR3 coding sequence is TGTGCCAGCTCACCGAGACAGGGATTTTACGAGCAGTACTTC. Protein sequence: CASSPRQGFYEQYF.

Turning to this clone: Relative to the germline gene, one junction end is altered; a read error may explain this. This chain links TRBV7-7 with TRBJ2-7; 9 nucleotides match TRBD1. The CDR3 totals 15 residues. Germline V gene lookup returns CDR1 SSHAT and CDR2 FNYEAQ (reference sequence). CDR3 DNA: TGTGCTAGCAGCTTAGGATTGACAGGGGGTGACGAGCAGTACTTC. Protein product: CASSLGLTGGDEQYF.

With respect to this clone: The same CDR3 arises from other DNA sequences in this sample as well. This chain joins TRBV27 and TRBJ1-5; weak D call: TRBD1 (6 bases). Germline V gene sequence: CDR1 MNHEY, CDR2 SMNVEV (reference sequence). V lost 5 bases, J lost 3 bases, and 8 bases lay in between. The CDR3 is 13 residues long. The CDR3: CASSRTDNQPQHF. In DNA form, the CDR3 reads TGTGCCAGCAGTAGGACAGACAATCAGCCCCAGCATTTT.

The chain uses TRBV28 and TRBJ1-1; D not resolved. The V gene's germline CDR1 is MDHEN and CDR2 SYDVKM. V was pared by 2 bases and J by 11 bases, with 18 bases between. This CDR3 is built from 14 residues. For the CDR3, the DNA is TGTGCCAGCAGTTTAAGACGGAGAGCCACCACGGCTTTCTTT. Translation: CASSLRRRATTAFF.

The V gene is TRBV5-1, the J gene TRBJ2-1; 12 bases align to TRBD2. The CDR3 length is 16 residues. V trimming: 2 bases; J trimming: 7 bases; junction bases outside the gene matches: 7. Germline lookup yields CDR1 SGHRS and CDR2 YFSETQ. CDR3 sequence: CASSFLAGGPGNEQFF. The CDR3 DNA sequence: TGCGCCAGCAGCTTCCTAGCGGGAGGGCCGGGAAATGAGCAGTTCTTC.

This chain joins TRBV7-9 and TRBJ2-1; 7 bases map to TRBD1. J gave up 4 bases and V 5 bases, and 8 bases lay outside the gene matches. Germline V gene sequence: CDR1 SEHNR, CDR2 FQNEAQ (reference sequence). CDR3 size: 15 residues. CDR3 nucleotides: TGTGCCAGCAGCCACAGGGGTGGGGGTTACAATGAGCAGTTCTTC. It codes for CASSHRGGGYNEQFF. Full variable domain (rest looked up from reference TRBV7-9 and TRBJ2-1): DTGVSQNPRHKITKRGQNVTFRCDPISEHNRLYWYRQTLGQGPEFLTYFQNEAQLEKSRLLSDRFSAERPKGSFSTLEIQRTEQGDSAMYLCASSHRGGGYNEQFFGPGTRLTVL.

The rearrangement uses TRBV5-1 and TRBJ2-2; TRBD2 might be the D (6 bases). The CDR3 totals 15 residues. Trimming pared 4 bases from V and 4 bases from J, leaving 14 bases between. Per the germline V gene, CDR1 is SGHRS and CDR2 is YFSETQ. The CDR3 loop reads CASSLAGLRTGELFF. CDR3 sequence (DNA): TGCGCCAGCAGCCTCGCGGGACTCCGCACCGGGGAGCTGTTTTTT. The full variable domain, rest sourced from reference TRBV5-1 and TRBJ2-2, is KAGVTQTPRYLIKTRGQQVTLSCSPISGHRSVSWYQQTPGQGLQFLFEYFSETQRNKGNFPGRFSGRQFSNSRSEMNVSTLELGDSALYLCASSLAGLRTGELFFGEGSRLTVL.